The rows below give T cell receptor beta chains drawn from one sample of a study of blood T cell repertoires in COVID-19. Here immunoSEQ multiplex PCR was the method, and the copy in TCRdb shows in-frame clones only, minus some. The table includes under 300,000 clones, approximately 90% detected once. Sample: PBMCs or T cells enriched from blood (not recorded which). These receptors were obtained from a man aged 18-30 years who had recovered from COVID-19. The CDR3 runs from the conserved cysteine through the conserved F or W. The order of the fields is J gene, V gene, CDR3 protein.

>TRBJ1-1|TRBV29-1
CSARTSGTGGTEAFF
>TRBJ1-5|TRBV5-1
CASSLTFGREPQHF
>TRBJ2-7|TRBV28
CASRRTGLDEQYF
>TRBJ1-2|TRBV15
CATSRGDRTHGYTF
>TRBJ1-2|TRBV30
CAWIRYGGPGYTF
>TRBJ1-1|TRBV25-1
CASSDPGQAPEAFF
>TRBJ2-5|TRBV5-4
CASSLGREYQETQYF
>TRBJ1-2|TRBV27
CASSSDWNMYGYTF
>TRBJ2-3|TRBV2
CASSVSGASTDTQYF
>TRBJ2-1|TRBV5-4
CASSLVSLGGLHNEQFF
>TRBJ2-3|TRBV2
CASSHRSPTDTQYF
>TRBJ1-3|TRBV11-3
CASSFLGTTGNTIYF
>TRBJ1-2|TRBV6-5
CASSYFTGDGYTF
>TRBJ2-3|TRBV24-1
CATSDLGTGNTDTQYF
>TRBJ1-2|TRBV30
CAWNSIPGALESGYTF
>TRBJ2-3|TRBV5-1
CASSLAEGYRTDTQYF
>TRBJ2-7|TRBV5-4
CASSFSTGHVNSYEQYF
>TRBJ1-1|TRBV12-3/TRBV12-4
CASSFSTGTEAFF
>TRBJ2-6|TRBV10-3
CATQQGIISSGANVLTF
>TRBJ2-7|TRBV5-1
CASSLLSGDAIISYEQYF
>TRBJ1-1|TRBV7-8
CASSSYRGSRGEAFF
>TRBJ1-1|TRBV27
CASSLSGTPGFGAFF